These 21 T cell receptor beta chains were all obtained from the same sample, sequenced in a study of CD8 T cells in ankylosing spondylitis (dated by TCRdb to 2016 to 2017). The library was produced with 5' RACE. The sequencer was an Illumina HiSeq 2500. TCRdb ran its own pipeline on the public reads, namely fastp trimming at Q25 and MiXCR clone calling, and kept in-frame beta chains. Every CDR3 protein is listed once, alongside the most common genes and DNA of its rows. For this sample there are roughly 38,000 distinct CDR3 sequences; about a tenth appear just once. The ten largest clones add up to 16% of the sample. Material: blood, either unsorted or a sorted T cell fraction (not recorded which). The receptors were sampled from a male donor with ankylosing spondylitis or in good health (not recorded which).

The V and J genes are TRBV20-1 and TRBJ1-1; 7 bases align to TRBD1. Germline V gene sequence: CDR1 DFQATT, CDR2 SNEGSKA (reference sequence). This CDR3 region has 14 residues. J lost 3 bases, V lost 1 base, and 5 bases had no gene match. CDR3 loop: CSARGQGGHTEAFF. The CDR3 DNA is TGCAGTGCTAGAGGGCAGGGGGGTCACACTGAAGCTTTCTTT.

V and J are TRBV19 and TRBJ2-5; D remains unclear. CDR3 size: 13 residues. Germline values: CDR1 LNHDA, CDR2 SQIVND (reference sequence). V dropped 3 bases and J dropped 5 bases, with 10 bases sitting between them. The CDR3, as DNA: TGTGCCAGTAGTATTGTTGCCGAGGAGACCCAGTACTTC. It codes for CASSIVAEETQYF. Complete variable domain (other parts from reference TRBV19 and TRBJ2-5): DGGITQSPKYLFRKEGQNVTLSCEQNLNHDAMYWYRQDPGQGLRLIYYSQIVNDFQKGDIAEGYSVSREKKESFPLTVTSAQKNPTAFYLCASSIVAEETQYFGPGTRLLVL.

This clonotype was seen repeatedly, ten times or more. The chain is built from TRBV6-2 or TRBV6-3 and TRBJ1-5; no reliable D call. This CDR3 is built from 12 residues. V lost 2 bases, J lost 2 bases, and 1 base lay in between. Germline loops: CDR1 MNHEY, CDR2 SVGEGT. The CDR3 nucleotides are TGTGCCAGCAGTTACGGCAATCAGCCCCAGCATTTT. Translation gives CASSYGNQPQHF.

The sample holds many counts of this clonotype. The CDR3 region has the DNA TGTGCCAGCAGCACACAGGGGGCGTCCACTGAAGCTTTCTTT. It yields the protein CASSTQGASTEAFF. The chain employs TRBV12-3 or TRBV12-4 and TRBJ1-1; 9 nucleotides match TRBD1. The CDR3 spans 14 residues. The V and J ends lost 6 bases and 4 bases, in that order; junction bases with no gene match: 6.

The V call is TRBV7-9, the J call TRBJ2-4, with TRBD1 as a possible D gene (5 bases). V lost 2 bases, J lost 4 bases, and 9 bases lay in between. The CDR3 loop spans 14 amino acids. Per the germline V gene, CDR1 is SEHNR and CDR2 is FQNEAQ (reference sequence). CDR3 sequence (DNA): TGTGCCAGCAGCTTAAGTTCAGGGAAAAACATTCAGTACTTC. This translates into CASSLSSGKNIQYF.

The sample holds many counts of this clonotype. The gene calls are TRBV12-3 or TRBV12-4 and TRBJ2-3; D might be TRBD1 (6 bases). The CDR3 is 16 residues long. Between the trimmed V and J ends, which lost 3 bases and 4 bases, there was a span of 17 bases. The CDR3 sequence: CASSFPQGVPPDTQYF. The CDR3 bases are TGTGCCAGCAGTTTCCCACAGGGAGTTCCCCCAGATACGCAGTATTTT.

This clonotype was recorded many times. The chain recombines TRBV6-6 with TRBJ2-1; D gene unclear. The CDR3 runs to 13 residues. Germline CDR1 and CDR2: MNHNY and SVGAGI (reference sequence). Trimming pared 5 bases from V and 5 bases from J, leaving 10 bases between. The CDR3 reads CASSRPGNNEQFF. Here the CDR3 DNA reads TGTGCCAGCAGTCGGCCCGGAAACAATGAGCAGTTCTTC.

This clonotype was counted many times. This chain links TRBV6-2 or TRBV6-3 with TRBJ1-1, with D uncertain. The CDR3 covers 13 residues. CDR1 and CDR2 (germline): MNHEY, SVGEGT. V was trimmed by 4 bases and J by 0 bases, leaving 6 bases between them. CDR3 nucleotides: TGTGCCAGCAGTTTGTTCATGAACACTGAAGCTTTCTTT. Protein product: CASSLFMNTEAFF.

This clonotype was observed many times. The CDR3 loop is CSARDLGDVDAQYF. In DNA, the CDR3 is TGCAGTGCTAGAGATCTCGGTGACGTGGACGCGCAGTATTTT. The chain is built from TRBV20-1 and TRBJ2-3; the D is unclear. The CDR3 is 14 residues long. CDR1 is DFQATT and CDR2 is SNEGSKA in the germline V gene (reference sequence). Between the trimmed V and J ends, which lost 0 bases and 10 bases, there was a span of 17 bases.

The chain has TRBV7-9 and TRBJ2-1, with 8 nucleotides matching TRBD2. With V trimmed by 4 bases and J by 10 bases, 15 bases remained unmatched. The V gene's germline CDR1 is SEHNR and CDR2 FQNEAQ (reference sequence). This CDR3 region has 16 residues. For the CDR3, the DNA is TGTGCCAGCAGCTCCACAGCGGGAGTTCTCTCCTACGAGCAGTTCTTC. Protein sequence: CASSSTAGVLSYEQFF.

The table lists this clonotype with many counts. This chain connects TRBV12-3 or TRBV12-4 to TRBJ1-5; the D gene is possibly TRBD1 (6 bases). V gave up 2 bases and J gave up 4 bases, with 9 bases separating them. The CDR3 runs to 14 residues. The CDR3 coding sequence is TGTGCCAGCAGTTTAATGGACAGAAATCAGCCCCAGCATTTT. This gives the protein CASSLMDRNQPQHF.

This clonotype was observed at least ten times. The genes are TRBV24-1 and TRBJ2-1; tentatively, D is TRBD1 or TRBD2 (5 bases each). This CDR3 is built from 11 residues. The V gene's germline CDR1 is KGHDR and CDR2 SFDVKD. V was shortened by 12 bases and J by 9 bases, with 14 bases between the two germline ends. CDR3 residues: CASPGAGEQFF. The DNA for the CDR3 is TGTGCCTCGCCCGGGGCGGGTGAGCAGTTCTTC.

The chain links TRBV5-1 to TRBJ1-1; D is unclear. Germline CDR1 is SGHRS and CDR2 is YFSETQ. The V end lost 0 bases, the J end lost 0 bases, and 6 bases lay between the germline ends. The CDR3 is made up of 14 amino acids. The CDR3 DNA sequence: TGCGCCAGCAGCTTGGTTTTTATGAACACTGAAGCTTTCTTT. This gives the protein CASSLVFMNTEAFF.

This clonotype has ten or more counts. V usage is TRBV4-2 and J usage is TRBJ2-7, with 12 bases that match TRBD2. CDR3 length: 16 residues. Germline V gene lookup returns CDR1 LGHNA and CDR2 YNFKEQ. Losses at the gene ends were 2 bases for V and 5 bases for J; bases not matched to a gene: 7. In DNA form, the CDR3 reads TGTGCCAGCAGCCAACTAGCGGGAGGGCCTAACGACGAGCAGTACTTC. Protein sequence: CASSQLAGGPNDEQYF.

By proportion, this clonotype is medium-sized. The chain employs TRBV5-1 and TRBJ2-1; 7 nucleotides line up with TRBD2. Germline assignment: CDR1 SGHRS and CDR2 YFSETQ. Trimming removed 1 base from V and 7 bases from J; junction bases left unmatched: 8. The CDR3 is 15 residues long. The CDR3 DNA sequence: TGCGCCAGCAGCTTGCGGGAGGTTGGGTCGAATGAGCAGTTCTTC. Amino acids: CASSLREVGSNEQFF. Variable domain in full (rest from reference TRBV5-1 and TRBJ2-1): KAGVTQTPRYLIKTRGQQVTLSCSPISGHRSVSWYQQTPGQGLQFLFEYFSETQRNKGNFPGRFSGRQFSNSRSEMNVSTLELGDSALYLCASSLREVGSNEQFFGPGTRLTVL.

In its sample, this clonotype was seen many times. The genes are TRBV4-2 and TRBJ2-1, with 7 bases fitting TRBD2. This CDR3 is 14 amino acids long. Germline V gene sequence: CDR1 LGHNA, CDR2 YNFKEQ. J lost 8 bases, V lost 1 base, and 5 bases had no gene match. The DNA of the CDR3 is TGTGCCAGCAGCCAAGCGGGAGGTGTGGATGAGCAGTTCTTC. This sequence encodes CASSQAGGVDEQFF.

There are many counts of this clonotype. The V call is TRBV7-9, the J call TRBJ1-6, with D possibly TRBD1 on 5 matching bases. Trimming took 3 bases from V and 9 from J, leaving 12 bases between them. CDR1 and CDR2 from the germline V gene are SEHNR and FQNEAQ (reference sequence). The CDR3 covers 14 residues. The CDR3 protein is CASSFAQATSPLHF. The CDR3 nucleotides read TGTGCCAGCAGCTTCGCACAGGCAACTTCACCCCTCCACTTT.

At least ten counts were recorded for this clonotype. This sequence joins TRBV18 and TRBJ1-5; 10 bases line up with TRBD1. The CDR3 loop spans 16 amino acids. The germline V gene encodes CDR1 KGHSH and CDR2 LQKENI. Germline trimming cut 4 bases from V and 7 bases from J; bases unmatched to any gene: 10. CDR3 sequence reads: CASSHKTGGAGQPQHF. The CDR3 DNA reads TGTGCCAGCTCACATAAGACAGGGGGCGCGGGCCAGCCCCAGCATTTT. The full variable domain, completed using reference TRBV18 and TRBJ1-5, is NAGVMQNPRHLVRRRGQEARLRCSPMKGHSHVYWYRQLPEEGLKFMVYLQKENIIDESGMPKERFSAEFPKEGPSILRIQQVVRGDSAAYFCASSHKTGGAGQPQHFGDGTRLSIL.

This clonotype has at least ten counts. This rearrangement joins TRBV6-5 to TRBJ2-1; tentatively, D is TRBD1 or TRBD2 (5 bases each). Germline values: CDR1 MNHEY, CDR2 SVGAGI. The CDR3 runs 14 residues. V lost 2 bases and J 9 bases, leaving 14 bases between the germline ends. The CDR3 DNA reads TGTGCCAGCAGTTACAGGCGGGTTGGGGGTGAGCAGTTCTTC. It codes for CASSYRRVGGEQFF.

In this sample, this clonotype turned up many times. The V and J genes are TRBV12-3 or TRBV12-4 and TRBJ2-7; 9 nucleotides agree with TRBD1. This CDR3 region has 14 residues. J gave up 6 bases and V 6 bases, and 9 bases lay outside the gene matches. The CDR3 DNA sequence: TGTGCCAGCAGCGGACAGGGGTACACGGTCGAGCAGTACTTC. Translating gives CASSGQGYTVEQYF.

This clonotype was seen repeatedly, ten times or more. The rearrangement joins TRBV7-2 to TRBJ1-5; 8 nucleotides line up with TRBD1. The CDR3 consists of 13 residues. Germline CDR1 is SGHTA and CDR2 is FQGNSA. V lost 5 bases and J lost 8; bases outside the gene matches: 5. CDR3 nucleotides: TGTGCCAGCAGCCATACAGGGGGAGAGCCCCAGCATTTT. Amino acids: CASSHTGGEPQHF.